The 24 T cell receptor beta chains reported below all come from one sample, sequenced in a study of cytomegalovirus exposure and HLA in healthy donors. PCR primers comprised 60 Vbeta and 13 Jbeta primers. The data were produced by immunoSEQ multiplex PCR, yet TCRdb's version contains in-frame clones alone and is incomplete. This sample carries around 150,000 clones, around 60% of them seen once, and the ten largest clones take 7% to 8.5%. Sequences were obtained from PBMCs. The receptors come from a woman in her sixties in good health and CMV-seropositive.

V usage is TRBV11-2 and J usage is TRBJ2-7; the match to TRBD1 covers 9 bases. Germline trimming cut 8 bases from V and 2 bases from J; bases unmatched to any gene: 7. Looked up from germline, CDR1 is SGHAT and CDR2 is FQNNGV. CDR3 length equals 14 residues. The CDR3 nucleotides read TGTGCCAGCCGAGGGACAGGGAACCCCTACGAGCAGTACTTC. This sequence encodes CASRGTGNPYEQYF.

This clone was found once. The chain joins TRBV5-6 to TRBJ2-7; 7 bases are shared with TRBD2. The germline gives CDR1 SGHDT, CDR2 YYEEEE. The CDR3 runs to 16 residues. V lost 1 base, J lost 2 bases, and 9 bases stayed unmatched. This CDR3 is CASSLYRLAATYEQYF. The CDR3 nucleotides are TGTGCCAGCAGCTTGTATCGGCTAGCGGCAACCTACGAGCAGTACTTC.

This clone showed up just a few times. The rearrangement joins TRBV5-6 to TRBJ2-3; 9 bases line up with TRBD1. The CDR3 runs to 15 residues. CDR1 and CDR2 (germline): SGHDT, YYEEEE. Trimming cost V 0 bases and J 6 bases; bases outside gene matches: 5. CDR3 nucleotide sequence: TGTGCCAGCAGCTTGGGGACAGGGGTTTTGGATACGCAGTATTTT. Its protein product is CASSLGTGVLDTQYF.

This chain connects TRBV4-3 to TRBJ1-1, with D perhaps TRBD1 (5 bases). This CDR3 spans 14 amino acids. Trimming cost V 4 bases and J 0 bases, with 9 bases left between them. Germline CDR1 LGHNA, CDR2 YSLEER. CDR3 sequence reads: CASSRQRLNTEAFF. The CDR3 DNA is TGCGCCAGCAGCCGACAGAGGTTGAACACTGAAGCTTTCTTT.

The gene calls are TRBV11-2 and TRBJ2-7, with a possible D match to TRBD1 (6 bases). Trimming shortened V by 0 bases and J by 4 bases, and 10 bases separated the two germline ends. CDR1 is SGHAT, CDR2 FQNNGV, per germline. CDR3 length: 14 amino acids. For the CDR3, the DNA is TGTGCCAGCAGCTTAGAGGACAGATGGTACGAGCAGTACTTC. As protein: CASSLEDRWYEQYF.

The chain links TRBV11-1 to TRBJ2-7; D gene ambiguous. V lost 5 bases, J lost 5 bases, and 22 bases lay in between. The CDR3 is made up of 16 amino acids. Germline V gene data show CDR1 as SGHAT and CDR2 as FQDESV (reference sequence). As DNA, the CDR3 is TGTGCCAGCAGCCTGTTGGCGGCGACCCTCGCCCACGAGCAGTACTTC. Translation: CASSLLAATLAHEQYF. Combining the CDR3 with reference TRBV11-1 and TRBJ2-7 gives the whole variable domain EAEVAQSPRYKITEKSQAVAFWCDPISGHATLYWYRQILGQGPELLVQFQDESVVDDSQLPKDRFSAERLKGVDSTLKIQPAELGDSAMYLCASSLLAATLAHEQYFGPGTRLTVT.

The chain uses TRBV4-3 and TRBJ1-1; D unclear. V shed 1 base and J shed 8 bases, with 11 bases lying between them. Germline V lookup: CDR1 LGHNA, CDR2 YSLEER. The CDR3 loop spans 13 amino acids. CDR3 sequence reads: CASSQARREEAFF. Here the CDR3 DNA reads TGCGCCAGCAGCCAAGCGAGGAGGGAAGAAGCTTTCTTT.

The sample holds a few counts of this clone. The chain links TRBV19 to TRBJ1-2; tentative D call: TRBD1 (6 bases). This CDR3 contains 12 residues. The V end lost 10 bases, the J end lost 5 bases, and 14 bases lay between the germline ends. The germline CDR1 and CDR2 sequences are LNHDA and SQIVND (reference sequence). CDR3 amino acids: CATLTGEYGYTF. CDR3 DNA sequence: TGTGCCACCCTGACAGGAGAGTATGGCTACACCTTC.

The chain is built from TRBV30 and TRBJ2-2; no reliable D call. The CDR3 has 14 residues. Looked up from germline, CDR1 is GTSNPN and CDR2 is SVGIG (reference sequence). V dropped 1 base and J dropped 5 bases, with 11 bases sitting between them. In nucleotides, the CDR3 is TGTGCCTGGAGTGGTCCACAGTTTACCGGGGAGCTGTTTTTT. Its protein product is CAWSGPQFTGELFF. Using reference TRBV30 and TRBJ2-2 for the parts outside the CDR3, the full variable domain is SQTIHQWPATLVQPVGSPLSLECTVEGTSNPNLYWYRQAAGRGLQLLFYSVGIGQISSEVPQNLSASRPQDRQFILSSKKLLLSDSGFYLCAWSGPQFTGELFFGEGSRLTVL.

This sequence joins TRBV5-1 and TRBJ2-6; 8 positions match TRBD1. The CDR3 sequence is 15 residues long. In germline, CDR1 is SGHRS, CDR2 YFSETQ. Trimming removed 5 bases from V and 2 bases from J; junction bases left unmatched: 3. CDR3 sequence reads: CASRGQVPGANVLTF. The CDR3 coding sequence is TGCGCCAGCAGGGGACAGGTTCCTGGGGCCAACGTCCTGACTTTC.

The rearrangement uses TRBV30 and TRBJ2-2; D remains ambiguous. From germline, CDR1 is GTSNPN and CDR2 SVGIG (reference sequence). The length of the CDR3 is 12 residues. V was cut by 5 bases and J by 3 bases, with 7 bases left in between. CDR3 coding DNA: TGTGCCTGGGCAGGCGACACCGGGGAGCTGTTTTTT. Its protein product is CAWAGDTGELFF. Variable domain in full (rest from reference TRBV30 and TRBJ2-2): SQTIHQWPATLVQPVGSPLSLECTVEGTSNPNLYWYRQAAGRGLQLLFYSVGIGQISSEVPQNLSASRPQDRQFILSSKKLLLSDSGFYLCAWAGDTGELFFGEGSRLTVL.

CDR3 nucleotides: TGTGCCAGCAGCCAATGGACAGGGACAGATACGCAGTATTTT. This gives the protein CASSQWTGTDTQYF. The J gene is TRBJ2-3, the V gene TRBV2, with 8 bases that match TRBD1. Germline V lookup: CDR1 SNHLY, CDR2 FYNNEI. The trim removed 6 bases at V and 3 bases at J, leaving 5 bases unmatched. The CDR3 covers 14 residues.

The chain has TRBV7-2 and TRBJ1-3; the D is unclear. The CDR3 extends over 13 amino acids. The germline V gene has CDR1 SGHTA and CDR2 FQGNSA. Trimming took 7 bases from V and 4 from J, leaving 11 bases between them. The CDR3, as DNA: TGTGCCAGCACCCGAGGGAGAGGAAACACCATATATTTT. Its protein product is CASTRGRGNTIYF.

This chain uses TRBV7-2 with TRBJ2-2; D perhaps matches TRBD2 (5 bases). This CDR3 has 16 residues. CDR1 SGHTA and CDR2 FQGNSA come from the germline V gene. Trimming left V 0 bases short and J 2 bases short, with 10 bases between. CDR3: CASSLAGGGNTGELFF. DNA for the CDR3: TGTGCCAGCAGCTTAGCGGGCGGAGGAAACACCGGGGAGCTGTTTTTT.

This chain joins TRBV27 and TRBJ2-3; the D gene is possibly TRBD2 (6 bases). The CDR3 is 18 amino acids. Trimming cost V 3 bases and J 0 bases, with 19 bases left between them. Germline-derived CDR1 and CDR2 are MNHEY and SMNVEV (reference sequence). CDR3 sequence: CASSLGKGLYTSTDTQYF. CDR3 coding DNA: TGTGCCAGCAGTTTGGGGAAGGGACTGTATACTAGCACAGATACGCAGTATTTT.

V gene TRBV29-1 combines with J gene TRBJ2-1; the D is unclear. V was trimmed by 3 bases and J by 2 bases, leaving 8 bases between them. CDR3 length: 13 amino acids. Germline V gives CDR1 SQVTM, CDR2 ANQGSEA. The CDR3 spells CSVDNGPYNEQFF. The CDR3 DNA follows: TGCAGCGTTGACAACGGTCCCTACAATGAGCAGTTCTTC.

The chain uses TRBV7-8 and TRBJ1-3, with D perhaps TRBD1 (6 bases). Looked up from germline, CDR1 is SGHVS and CDR2 is FQNEAQ. V dropped 6 bases and J dropped 1 base, with 16 bases sitting between them. The CDR3 is 16 residues long. The CDR3: CASREIKGGSGNTIYF. CDR3 nucleotides: TGTGCCAGCAGGGAAATAAAAGGGGGTTCTGGAAACACCATATATTTT.

The V call is TRBV9, the J call TRBJ2-2, with TRBD2 identical over 9 bases. The trim removed 4 bases at V and 3 bases at J, leaving 7 bases unmatched. Germline CDR1 and CDR2: SGDLS and YYNGEE. CDR3 length: 16 amino acids. The CDR3 coding sequence is TGTGCCAGCAGCCCACGTAGCGGGAGCGACACCGGGGAGCTGTTTTTT. Translated: CASSPRSGSDTGELFF.

This rearrangement joins TRBV28 to TRBJ2-3; 7 bases match TRBD2. Germline CDR1 MDHEN, CDR2 SYDVKM. This CDR3 has 17 residues. V lost 3 bases to trimming and J lost 5 bases; unmatched junction nucleotides: 14. The CDR3 bases are TGTGCCAGCAGTTTGGCAAGGGAGGGCAGGGCCGGAGATACGCAGTATTTT. Its translation is CASSLAREGRAGDTQYF.

The chain joins TRBV18 to TRBJ2-3; 7 bases line up with TRBD1. The CDR3 contains 15 residues. The ends lost 2 bases at V and 5 bases at J; junction bases unmatched: 7. In germline, CDR1 is KGHSH, CDR2 LQKENI. The CDR3 sequence: CASSPGTERRDTQYF. CDR3 DNA: TGTGCCAGCTCACCAGGGACAGAAAGAAGAGATACGCAGTATTTT.

The chain carries TRBV13 and TRBJ2-7; TRBD2 aligns across 14 bases. Germline values: CDR1 PRHDT, CDR2 FYEKMQ (reference sequence). With 3 bases clipped from V and 5 bases from J, the junction kept 6 bases outside the gene matches. The CDR3 is made up of 16 amino acids. CDR3 loop: CASSLDGTSGSNEQYF. The CDR3 bases are TGTGCCAGCAGCTTGGACGGGACTAGCGGGAGTAACGAGCAGTACTTC.

The chain uses TRBV5-4 and TRBJ2-7; D not resolved. The CDR3 has 12 amino acids. Trimming stripped 4 bases from V and 4 bases from J, with 9 bases between. In germline, CDR1 is SGHNT, CDR2 YYREEE (reference sequence). The chain's CDR3 is CASSPRTYEQYF. The CDR3 DNA reads as TGTGCCAGCAGCCCACGAACTTACGAGCAGTACTTC.

The chain links TRBV6-6 to TRBJ1-2, with a weak D call TRBD1 (5 bases). Trimming took 10 bases from V and 6 from J, leaving 18 bases between them. This CDR3 contains 13 residues. CDR1 is MNHNY, CDR2 SVGAGI, per germline (reference sequence). In DNA, the CDR3 is TGTGCCACGCAGGGAGCCGGGGGTAATGGCTACACCTTC. Protein: CATQGAGGNGYTF.

The chain has TRBV7-2 and TRBJ2-3, with 15 positions matching TRBD2. This CDR3 has 17 residues. J lost 5 bases, V lost 5 bases, and 8 bases had no gene match. The germline V gene has CDR1 SGHTA and CDR2 FQGNSA. The CDR3 coding sequence is TGTGCCAGCAGCCGCCGGACTAGCGGGAGGGCCGAAGATACGCAGTATTTT. Protein sequence: CASSRRTSGRAEDTQYF.